These 16 T cell receptor beta chains were all obtained from the same sample, sequenced in a study of CD8 T cells in cerebrospinal fluid in Alzheimer's disease. From its re-call of the 10x single-cell sequencing reads, TCRdb lists each CDR3 protein once, without DNA. Recorded for this sample: 600 to 950 distinct CDR3 sequences. Sequencing was performed on cerebrospinal fluid. Every receptor here comes from a human donor with Parkinson's disease.

Its frequency marks this clonotype as large. The chain recombines TRBV7-2 with TRBJ1-5; TCRdb's D gene call, TRBD1, goes unchecked for lack of DNA. The CDR3 is 14 residues long. The germline CDR1 and CDR2 sequences are SGHTA and FQGNSA. The CDR3 sequence is CASSLAGGRQPQHF.

This clonotype ranks as large in terms of frequency. This chain connects TRBV7-9 to TRBJ1-1. The length of the CDR3 is 12 residues. Per germline, CDR1 SEHNR and CDR2 FQNEAQ (reference sequence). The CDR3 protein is CASSLAYAEAFF.

This clonotype registers medium-sized (0.01 to 0.1%) by frequency. The CDR3 is CASSRTGRQERGYTF. J is TRBJ1-2 and V is TRBV5-6; the TCRdb D gene call, TRBD1, has no DNA to confirm it. Germline CDR1 SGHDT, CDR2 YYEEEE. This CDR3 is 15 amino acids long.

By frequency, this clonotype is medium-sized. The chain joins TRBV19 to TRBJ1-1; TCRdb outputs TRBD1, but without DNA this stays unchecked. Germline values: CDR1 LNHDA, CDR2 SQIVND (reference sequence). The CDR3 runs 15 residues. CDR3 sequence: CASSNSGTANTEAFF.

This clonotype is deemed medium-sized by its frequency. V is TRBV7-2 and J is TRBJ2-1; there is no DNA to check the TCRdb D call of TRBD2. Germline-derived CDR1 and CDR2 are SGHTA and FQGNSA. The CDR3 has 18 amino acids. The CDR3 is CASSSLQIYNELGVSQFF.

Frequency places this clonotype as large. The V call is TRBV6-1, the J call TRBJ2-2; TCRdb names TRBD1, which stays unverified in the absence of DNA. The CDR3 totals 16 residues. Germline V gene data show CDR1 as MNHNS and CDR2 as SASEGT. The CDR3 spells CASSDGTRRNTGELFF.

This clonotype is classed as hyperexpanded (1% or more) by frequency. The CDR3 here is CASSPPGYPNEQFF. The chain recombines TRBV18 with TRBJ2-1. This CDR3 region has 14 residues. The germline V gene encodes CDR1 KGHSH and CDR2 LQKENI. Full variable domain (rest looked up from reference TRBV18 and TRBJ2-1): NAGVMQNPRHLVRRRGQEARLRCSPMKGHSHVYWYRQLPEEGLKFMVYLQKENIIDESGMPKERFSAEFPKEGPSILRIQQVVRGDSAAYFCASSPPGYPNEQFFGPGTRLTVL.

This clonotype is classed as large by frequency. The chain carries TRBV6-5 and TRBJ1-6; no DNA is available, so the TRBD1 call from TCRdb remains unchecked. Germline CDR1 is MNHEY and CDR2 is SVGAGI. The CDR3 is 15 amino acids. CDR3 protein: CASGRDRAPDSPLHF.

This clonotype ranks as large (0.1 to 1%) in terms of frequency. The chain links TRBV6-6 to TRBJ1-6; TCRdb returns TRBD1, unconfirmable since there is no DNA. The CDR3 is 12 residues long. In germline, CDR1 is MNHNY, CDR2 SVGAGI (reference sequence). The CDR3 is CASGQLRSPLHF.

Judged by frequency, this clonotype is medium-sized. V and J are TRBV20-1 and TRBJ2-3; TCRdb designates TRBD2, a call that cannot be tested without DNA. Germline CDR1 is DFQATT and CDR2 is SNEGSKA (reference sequence). The CDR3 runs to 15 residues. The CDR3 reads CSARDLGTYTDTQYF.

Frequency places this clonotype as large. The chain combines TRBV7-2 with TRBJ1-4; TCRdb proposes TRBD1, but this gene call is untestable without DNA. The V gene's germline CDR1 is SGHTA and CDR2 FQGNSA. CDR3 length: 14 residues. The CDR3 sequence: CASSTGAGNEKLFF.

This clonotype is called large (0.1 to 1%) based on its frequency. The chain recombines TRBV3-1 with TRBJ2-3; TCRdb selects TRBD1, and the lack of DNA leaves this call unchecked. CDR1 and CDR2 from the germline V gene are LGHDT and YNNKEL (reference sequence). The CDR3 contains 15 residues. This chain's CDR3 is CASSSRRDRTDTQYF.

In terms of frequency, this clonotype is medium-sized. The chain recombines TRBV3-1 with TRBJ1-5; the TRBD1 assignment by TCRdb is unverifiable without DNA. There are 16 residues in the CDR3. Germline V CDR1 and CDR2: LGHDT, YNNKEL (reference sequence). The CDR3 protein is CASSQDRGRNNQPQHF.

In terms of frequency, this clonotype is medium-sized. V is TRBV19 and J is TRBJ1-1; lacking DNA, the TRBD1 call made by TCRdb goes unchecked. From germline, CDR1 is LNHDA and CDR2 SQIVND (reference sequence). CDR3 length equals 13 residues. This chain's CDR3 is CASTGTAYTEAFF. Together with reference TRBV19 and TRBJ1-1, the CDR3 gives the full variable domain: DGGITQSPKYLFRKEGQNVTLSCEQNLNHDAMYWYRQDPGQGLRLIYYSQIVNDFQKGDIAEGYSVSREKKESFPLTVTSAQKNPTAFYLCASTGTAYTEAFFGQGTRLTVV.

This clonotype is called medium-sized (0.01 to 0.1%) based on its frequency. The chain is built from TRBV7-6 and TRBJ1-5; TCRdb names TRBD1, which stays unverified in the absence of DNA. This CDR3 comprises 15 residues. CDR1 is SGHVS and CDR2 is FNYEAQ in the germline V gene. CDR3 protein: CASSFARGPTQPQHF.

This clonotype is classed as medium-sized by frequency. The chain couples TRBV27 to TRBJ1-2; TCRdb designates TRBD1, a call that cannot be tested without DNA. CDR3 length equals 12 residues. CDR1 MNHEY and CDR2 SMNVEV come from the germline V gene (reference sequence). CDR3 amino acids: CASGTDIYGYTF.